This T cell receptor (beta chain) appears in the sequencing data of a study of cytomegalovirus exposure and HLA in healthy donors. Whole-study results and caveats: Using a false discovery rate of 0.05, a later analysis showed that around 16,000 TCR beta sequences were associated with HLA alleles. Segments of the TCR beta V type were, in most cases, productive about 90% or about 30% of the time in an earlier analysis.

This PCR relied on a set of 60 Vbeta primers and 13 Jbeta primers. The assay was immunoSEQ multiplex PCR, and TCRdb's table has in-frame clones only and misses some. The sample records about 110,000 clones, roughly 69% being singletons. Trimming cost V 1 base and J 5 bases; bases outside gene matches: 10. The CDR3 covers 16 residues. CDR1 is MGHRA, CDR2 YSYEKL, per germline. The table lists this clone with a count of one. The target antigen is unknown. The chain recombines TRBV4-1 with TRBJ2-7, with 8 bases identical to TRBD2. Source material: PBMCs. This clonotype originated in a man aged 50-60 years in good health and CMV-seropositive. The CDR3 here is CASSQVWNAGGDEQYF. The CDR3 DNA reads TGCGCCAGCAGCCAAGTGTGGAATGCGGGAGGAGACGAGCAGTACTTC.